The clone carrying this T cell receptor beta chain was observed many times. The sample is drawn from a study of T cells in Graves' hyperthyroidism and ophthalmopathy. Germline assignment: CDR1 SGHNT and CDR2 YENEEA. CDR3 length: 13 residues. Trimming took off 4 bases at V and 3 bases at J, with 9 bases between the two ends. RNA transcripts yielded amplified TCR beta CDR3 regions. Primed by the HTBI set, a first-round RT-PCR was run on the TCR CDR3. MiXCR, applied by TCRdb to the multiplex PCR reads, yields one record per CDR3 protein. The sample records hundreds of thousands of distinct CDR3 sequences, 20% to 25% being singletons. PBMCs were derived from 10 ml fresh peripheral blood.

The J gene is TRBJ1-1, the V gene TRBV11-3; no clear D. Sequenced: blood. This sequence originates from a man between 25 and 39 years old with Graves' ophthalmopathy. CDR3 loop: CASSSTWDTEAFF. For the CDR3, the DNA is TGTGCCAGCAGCTCTACTTGGGACACTGAAGCTTTCTTT.